This T cell receptor beta chain was found in a study of T cells in Graves' hyperthyroidism and ophthalmopathy. Study-wide findings and caveats: Most clonotypes expanded in thyroid above 0.001 were likewise present in blood.

An absence of ophthalmopathy progression within 18 months meant stable Graves' hyperthyroidism. Aged 18 to 65, the patients had hyperthyroidism that was newly diagnosed and had lasted under 2 months. Trimming left V 1 base short and J 2 bases short, with 18 bases between. Germline CDR1 reads KGHSH; CDR2 reads LQKENI. This CDR3 has 18 amino acids. Using RNA transcripts as the source, TCR beta CDR3 regions were amplified. RT-PCR in the first round (using the HTBI primer set) targeted the TCR CDR3. TCRdb re-analysed the multiplex PCR reads in MiXCR, keeping a single row per CDR3 protein. In the table there are about 400,000 distinct CDR3 sequences, about 15% of which are singletons. This clonotype was picked up a small number of times. Its specificity is unknown.

The sample was blood. This TCR was recovered from a woman between 18 and 30 years old with Graves' hyperthyroidism. The gene calls are TRBV18 and TRBJ1-5; no clear D gene. CDR3: CASSPQAPGLRGNQPQHF. CDR3 in DNA: TGTGCCAGCTCACCACAAGCACCCGGACTCAGAGGCAATCAGCCCCAGCATTTT.